One sample yielded the 5 T cell receptor beta chains listed below, sequenced in a study of blood T cells in healthy people across ages. Next came a second PCR, run for about 7 to 12 cycles, which used a sample-barcoded 5' primer along with a J-beta primer mix. TCRdb recomputed calls from the 5' RACE reads with MiXCR, one row per CDR3 protein. The repertoire holds about 830,000 distinct CDR3 sequences, with 60% to 80% as singletons. Sequencing used blood. Receptor source: a man under 40 in good health.

The chain combines TRBV20-1 with TRBJ2-3; 8 bases are shared with TRBD2. CDR3 length: 15 amino acids. V lost 6 bases, J lost 7 bases, and 15 bases stayed unmatched. The germline V gene encodes CDR1 DFQATT and CDR2 SNEGSKA (reference sequence). DNA for the CDR3: TGCAGTGCCGCCCCAGCCGGGGGGGGCGCGAATACGCAGTATTTT. Its protein is CSAAPAGGGANTQYF.

V gene TRBV27 combines with J gene TRBJ1-2; 8 bases fit TRBD1. Germline CDR1 and CDR2: MNHEY and SMNVEV (reference sequence). The CDR3 consists of 15 residues. J gave up 4 bases and V 3 bases, and 7 bases lay outside the gene matches. The DNA of the CDR3 is TGTGCCAGCAGTTTCGGGACAGGTTCTCCCTATGGCTACACCTTC. This codes for CASSFGTGSPYGYTF.

V and J are TRBV3-1 and TRBJ1-2, with 11 bases fitting TRBD1. There are 16 residues in the CDR3. Germline CDR1 LGHDT, CDR2 YNNKEL (reference sequence). After removal of 0 bases from V and 7 bases from J, the junction contained 7 bases not matched to a gene. The CDR3 coding sequence is TGTGCCAGCAGCCAAGATGGGACAGGGGGTGCGGGTGGCTACACCTTC. The encoded protein is CASSQDGTGGAGGYTF.

The rearrangement uses TRBV28 and TRBJ2-3; a possible D gene is TRBD1 (5 bases). The CDR3 has 16 residues. V gave up 1 base and J gave up 4 bases, with 15 bases separating them. Germline V gene sequence: CDR1 MDHEN, CDR2 SYDVKM. The CDR3 loop is CASSLLLGAPPDTQYF. DNA for the CDR3: TGTGCCAGCAGTTTATTGTTAGGGGCCCCACCAGATACGCAGTATTTT.

The chain links TRBV5-1 to TRBJ2-4; 10 bases agree with TRBD1. V was pared by 4 bases and J by 13 bases, with 14 bases of the junction left unmatched. CDR1 and CDR2 from the germline V gene are SGHRS and YFSETQ. The CDR3 is made up of 15 amino acids. The CDR3 sequence: CASSKGQGRSKEQYF. The DNA for the CDR3 is TGCGCCAGCAGCAAGGGACAGGGGCGTTCGAAAGAGCAGTACTTC.